This TCR beta chain was obtained from a study of blood T cell repertoires in COVID-19. The wider study: Recovered status applied to Cohort 3 donors who had two consecutive negative PCRs. It also applied to those with clearance or with symptom resolution. The cDNA or gDNA used as material had been derived from T cells, B-cell-depleted T cells, or PBMCs.

Under the authors' procedure: Reference gene primer amplification gave estimated nucleated cell counts. This table comes from immunoSEQ multiplex PCR, and its TCRdb copy is limited to in-frame clones, with some not included. V and J calls and clone size are as listed in that table; D and trimming were resolved from the DNA. This table has roughly 230,000 clones, over 75% appearing once. Trimming took 5 bases from V and 3 from J, leaving 14 bases between them. In germline, CDR1 is LNHDA, CDR2 SQIVND (reference sequence). The CDR3 is made up of 14 amino acids. V gene TRBV19 combines with J gene TRBJ2-7, with D possibly matching TRBD2 (7 bases). The receptor was derived from a young man in a cohort exposed to, infected with or recovered from COVID-19 (not recorded which). The sample was PBMCs or T cells enriched from blood (not recorded which). The CDR3 spells CASSPWRGGYEQYF. The CDR3, as DNA: TGTGCCAGTAGTCCGTGGAGGGGGGGCTACGAGCAGTACTTC.